This passage covers 5 T cell receptor beta chains from one sample sequenced in a study of identical twins. TCRdb recomputed calls from the 5' RACE reads with MiXCR, one row per CDR3 protein. The sample shows roughly 260,000 distinct CDR3 sequences, more than 13% of them seen only once. The sequenced material came from memory (CD45RO+) T cells sorted from blood. The receptors were sampled from a young woman in good health.

This clonotype was observed at least ten times. The chain joins TRBV20-1 to TRBJ2-3; no clear D gene. Germline values: CDR1 DFQATT, CDR2 SNEGSKA (reference sequence). This CDR3 has 11 amino acids. V was clipped by 6 bases and J by 6 bases, with 10 bases between them. The CDR3 DNA is TGCAGTGCCTATAGGGCGGATACGCAGTATTTT. Protein product: CSAYRADTQYF.

This chain uses TRBV4-1 with TRBJ2-1; the match to TRBD2 covers 13 bases. This CDR3 has 16 amino acids. The ends lost 4 bases at V and 7 bases at J; junction bases unmatched: 7. The germline V gene has CDR1 MGHRA and CDR2 YSYEKL. In DNA, the CDR3 is TGCGCCAGCAGCCGCCCACTAGCGGGGGGGCCTAATGAGCAGTTCTTC. This codes for CASSRPLAGGPNEQFF.

The chain has TRBV11-2 and TRBJ1-2, with D perhaps matching TRBD1 (6 bases). The CDR3 is 18 residues long. V lost 0 bases and J 2 bases, leaving 19 bases between the germline ends. Looked up from germline, CDR1 is SGHAT and CDR2 is FQNNGV. CDR3: CASSLDRGKRTANYGYTF. Here the CDR3 DNA reads TGTGCCAGCAGCTTAGATCGGGGAAAGCGGACAGCGAACTATGGCTACACCTTC.

This clonotype was counted many times. The rearrangement uses TRBV2 and TRBJ2-3; D gene unclear. Trimming shortened V by 6 bases and J by 4 bases, and 5 bases separated the two germline ends. The germline V gene has CDR1 SNHLY and CDR2 FYNNEI. The length of the CDR3 is 11 residues. CDR3 nucleotides: TGTGCCAGCAGCGTCGCAGATACGCAGTATTTT. Translation gives CASSVADTQYF.

CDR3 in DNA: TGCGCCAGCAGTCAAAGATTCCCGGGGGGCATCTACGAGCAGTACTTC. Its protein product is CASSQRFPGGIYEQYF. This sequence joins TRBV23-1 and TRBJ2-7, with D possibly being TRBD2 (7 bases). TRBV23-1 is recorded as an ORF, its role being uncertain. This CDR3 spans 16 amino acids. Deletions cut 2 bases from V and 3 bases from J, with 17 bases between.